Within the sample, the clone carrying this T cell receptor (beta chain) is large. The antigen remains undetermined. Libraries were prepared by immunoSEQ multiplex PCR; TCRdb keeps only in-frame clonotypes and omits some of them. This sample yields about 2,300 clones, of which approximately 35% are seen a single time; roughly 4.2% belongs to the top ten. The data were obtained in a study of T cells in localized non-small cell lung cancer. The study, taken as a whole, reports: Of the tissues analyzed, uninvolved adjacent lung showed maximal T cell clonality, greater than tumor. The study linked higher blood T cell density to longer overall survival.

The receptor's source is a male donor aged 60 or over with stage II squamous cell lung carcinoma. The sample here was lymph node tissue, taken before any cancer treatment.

CDR3 in amino acids: CASSERGGQFHGYTF. Here the CDR3 DNA reads TGTGCCAGCAGTGAAAGAGGTGGGCAGTTCCATGGCTACACCTTC. The chain uses TRBV25-1 and TRBJ1-2; D not certain. The V end was cut by 2 bases, the J end by 6 bases, with 16 bases between. The CDR3 sequence is 15 residues long. Germline CDR1 reads MGHDK; CDR2 reads SYGVNS.